This is a list of T cell receptor beta chains from one sample in a study of T cells in narcolepsy. Assay: immunoSEQ multiplex PCR; the TCRdb copy retains only in-frame clones and omits some. In the table there are about 10,000 clones, approximately 70% of which are singletons. Sequencing was performed on CD45RA- memory CD8+ T cells from PBMCs. These receptors were collected from a human donor with narcolepsy. CDR3s include the opening cysteine and the closing phenylalanine or tryptophan. Each record gives: D gene, V gene, CDR3 protein. D genes are given only for firm matches.

TRBD1 TRBV11-2 CASSPLGQGGTEAFF
- TRBV4-3 CASSQDFSGANVLTF
- TRBV6-6 CASSASEDFHEQFF
TRBD1 TRBV7-8 CASSLGVWDRGLYEQYF
- TRBV19 CASSAARTYEQYF
- TRBV7-2 CASSLFYLLGPPNTEAFF
TRBD1 TRBV19 CASSVLPGTGGHEQYF
- TRBV10-2 CATGGTPYNEQFF
- TRBV6-4 CASSDFRSENTEAFF
TRBD1 TRBV5-1 CASSFTGGGYGYTF
TRBD2 TRBV6-5 CASRPLAGGVSEQFF
- TRBV9 CASSLVAGELFF
TRBD1 TRBV11-2 CASSSWTGMNTEAFF
- TRBV6-4 CASSAARGGNSPLHF
TRBD1 TRBV11-3 CASRPPPGQGNTGELFF
- TRBV7-2 CASSLGGGSVYEQYF
TRBD2 TRBV5-1 CASSPGLAGMTDTQYF